The sequence of this TCR beta chain was determined in a study of CD8+ T cells in alopecia areata. Study information: Each day, treated patients took oral tofacitinib twice, at 5 to 10 mg per dose. Regarding the study as a whole: Tofacitinib significantly reduced both scalp clonality and expanded CD8+ clones among the top 100.

Following RNA extraction, reverse transcription yielded cDNA that acted as the sequencing template. Sequenced by immunoSEQ multiplex PCR; TCRdb stores in-frame clones only, minus some. The data hold about 200,000 clones, with 45% to 75% observed a single time. As concerns this clone: The antigen is undetermined.

Specified treatment: oral pan-JAK inhibitor, 5-10 mg twice daily. Sequencing used CD4+ T cells sorted from blood, obtained at week 4, from a patient treated with tofacitinib. The sequence derives from a human donor with alopecia areata.

The CDR3 bases are TGTGCCAGTAGTCCCACAGGGGCTAGCGGGGGGGCGAAGCAGTATTTT. Protein sequence: CASSPTGASGGAKQYF. The rearrangement joins TRBV19 to TRBJ2-3; TRBD2 agrees at 12 bases. Trimming cost V 5 bases and J 11 bases; bases outside gene matches: 14. CDR3 length: 16 amino acids. Germline V CDR1 and CDR2: LNHDA, SQIVND (reference sequence).